This T cell receptor beta chain was recorded in a study of T-cell reconstitution after alpha-beta-depleted transplantation in children. The CDR3 is made up of 13 amino acids. V was pared by 4 bases and J by 3 bases, with 9 bases between. Germline-derived CDR1 and CDR2 are SGHAT and FQNNGV. This clonotype was observed once. Unique molecular identifiers featured in how the TCRbeta library was prepared. MiXCR, applied by TCRdb to the PCR reads, yields one record per CDR3 protein. The sample yields 600,000 to 700,000 distinct CDR3 sequences, roughly 15% seen once. The clonotype comes from a human donor who donated a stem cell graft to a child with acute myeloid leukemia. The rearrangement links TRBV11-2 to TRBJ1-2; no clear D. The sample here was PBMCs from the stem cell graft donor, taken from the stem cell graft. The CDR3 here is CASSCEHHYGYTF. CDR3 DNA: TGTGCCAGCAGCTGCGAACATCACTATGGCTACACCTTC.